This is a list of T cell receptor beta chains from one sample in a study of blood T cell repertoires in COVID-19. The data were produced by immunoSEQ multiplex PCR, yet TCRdb's version contains in-frame clones alone and is incomplete. The sample holds roughly 76,000 clones; 70% to 80% are singletons and the top ten take approximately 21%. Sequenced material: peripheral blood. The receptors stem from an older man with acute or convalescent COVID-19. The CDR3 runs from the conserved cysteine through the conserved F or W. The D gene is left open where the match is weak. Clone sizes are given selectively: once, few, many, or a class where the clone is expanded.

abundance	v_gene	d_gene	j_gene	CDR3nt	CDR3aa
many	TRBV9	TRBD2	TRBJ2-7	TGTGCCAGCAGCCCCTCCGGGACTAGCGTTTACGAGCAGTACTTC	CASSPSGTSVYEQYF
few	TRBV3-1/TRBV3-2	TRBD2	TRBJ2-3	TGTGCCAGCAGCCAAGACCTCCCGGGACTAGCGGGCAGCACAGATACGCAGTATTTT	CASSQDLPGLAGSTDTQYF
-	TRBV25-1	-	TRBJ2-3	TGTGCCAGCAGTGAATCAGGGTCCGGCACAGATACGCAGTATTTT	CASSESGSGTDTQYF
once	TRBV6-5	-	TRBJ1-2	TGTGCCAGCAGTTACTCGGAGTTCGGGGAGGGCTACACCTTC	CASSYSEFGEGYTF
-	TRBV14	TRBD2	TRBJ2-7	TGTGCCAGCAGCCTCTTAGCGGGAGGCCCCTCCTACGAGCAGTACTTC	CASSLLAGGPSYEQYF
-	TRBV15	-	TRBJ1-5	TGTGCCACCAGCAAATTCCAGGGTATTGGCAGCAATCAGCCCCAGCATTTT	CATSKFQGIGSNQPQHF
-	TRBV11-2	-	TRBJ1-5	TGTGCCAGCAGCTTAGTCGGGGATCAGCCCCAGCATTTT	CASSLVGDQPQHF
-	TRBV28	TRBD1	TRBJ1-4	TGTGCCAGCAGTGCCCGGGACAGGTCACGGCCACTGTTTTTT	CASSARDRSRPLFF
-	TRBV7-9	-	TRBJ2-3	TGTGCCAGCAGCTCCCGGGGGAACACAGATACGCAGTATTTT	CASSSRGNTDTQYF
-	TRBV11-2	-	TRBJ1-2	TGTGCCAGCAGCCCCTTCCAGGGAGGCGAGGGCTACACCTTC	CASSPFQGGEGYTF
few	TRBV5-6	-	TRBJ1-1	TGTGCCAGCAGCGGAGGGACCCCTGAAGCTTTCTTT	CASSGGTPEAFF
many	TRBV5-1	-	TRBJ2-2	TGCGCCAGCAGCTTGTATGGAGGGACCGGGGAGCTGTTTTTT	CASSLYGGTGELFF
-	TRBV4-1	TRBD2	TRBJ2-3	TGCGCCAGCAGCCGCGGACTAGCGGGAGGCCCAGATACGCAGTATTTT	CASSRGLAGGPDTQYF
-	TRBV4-1	-	TRBJ2-7	TGCGCCAGCAGCCAGACAGTTTCCTACGAGCAGTACTTC	CASSQTVSYEQYF
-	TRBV15	TRBD1	TRBJ1-2	TGTGCCACTAGTCGCGGGACAGGGGGCGAATGGAACTATGGCTACACCTTC	CATSRGTGGEWNYGYTF
-	TRBV6-2/TRBV6-3	-	TRBJ2-2	TGTGCCAGCAGTTTAAGTTCGAGCGGGGAGCTGTTTTTT	CASSLSSSGELFF
-	TRBV28	TRBD1	TRBJ2-1	TGTGCCAGCAGTCTCCATGATCCCCGGCGGGGACAGGGGGAGTTCTTC	CASSLHDPRRGQGEFF
-	TRBV28	-	TRBJ2-4	TGTGCCAGCCGCCAGACTAGTTCGCACATTCAGTACTTC	CASRQTSSHIQYF
-	TRBV10-3	TRBD1	TRBJ2-3	TGTGCCATGGGGACAGGGGGTGCAGATACGCAGTATTTT	CAMGTGGADTQYF